This T cell receptor (beta chain) was documented in a study of beta chain features in type 1 diabetes. Whole-study results and caveats: When Type 1 diabetes patients were examined, their TCRB CDR3s proved moderately but significantly shorter in all four CD4+ subsets.

The germline CDR1 and CDR2 sequences are SGHAT and FQNNGV. J was trimmed by 0 bases and V by 5 bases; bases with no gene match: 16. CDR3 length: 19 amino acids. The study reverse transcribed the entire isolated RNA, so it sequenced expressed TCRB transcripts. Sequencing was performed with immunoSEQ multiplex PCR; in TCRdb, only in-frame clones are kept and a portion is missing. Of around 140,000 clones listed, less than 15% are singletons. There are a few counts of this clone. What it binds is unknown. Based on CD45RO/CCR7/CD25/CD127/CD95/CD27, CD4+ regulatory, stem cell-like memory, naive and central memory cells were sorted.

Sequencing was carried out using central memory CD4+ T cells from blood. The rearrangement uses TRBV11-2 and TRBJ1-1, with 9 bases lining up with TRBD1. The clonotype comes from a man younger than 35 with type 1 diabetes. CDR3 amino acids: CASSQQAAGQGVMNTEAFF. CDR3 nucleotides: TGTGCCAGCAGCCAACAAGCGGCGGGACAGGGAGTTATGAACACTGAAGCTTTCTTT.